The rows below give T cell receptor beta chains drawn from one sample of a study of long-term antiretroviral therapy in people with HIV. TCRdb keeps only in-frame clones here, not all; method: immunoSEQ multiplex PCR. The sample consists of tens of thousands of clones, roughly nine tenths of them appearing once. Sequenced material: unsorted PBMCs, taken 0.1 years before starting antiretroviral therapy. The receptors here all came from a woman between 50 and 59 years old with HIV. Each CDR3 is given with its conserved first and last residue. The D gene is left open where the match is weak. Part of the rows lack a size; the others show once, few, many or a class for expanded clones.

J: TRBJ1-5; V: TRBV14; D: TRBD1; size: NA; CDR3: CASSQANVLGTEHF; DNA: TGTGCCAGCAGCCAAGCAAATGTGTTAGGGACAGAGCATTTT
J: TRBJ2-6; V: TRBV5-4; D: NA; size: NA; CDR3: CASSSAFDSSGANVLTF; DNA: TGTGCCAGCAGCTCCGCCTTTGACAGCTCTGGGGCCAACGTCCTGACTTTC
J: TRBJ1-2; V: TRBV6-1; D: NA; size: NA; CDR3: CASSERAMTNYGYTF; DNA: TGTGCCAGCAGTGAAAGGGCGATGACTAACTATGGCTACACCTTC
J: TRBJ2-5; V: TRBV5-1; D: TRBD2; size: NA; CDR3: CASGMGTSGFIETQYF; DNA: TGCGCCAGCGGTATGGGGACTAGCGGGTTCATAGAGACCCAGTACTTC
J: TRBJ1-2; V: TRBV29-1; D: NA; size: medium-sized; CDR3: CSVEDRFSGSGYTF; DNA: TGCAGCGTTGAAGATAGGTTCAGTGGGAGCGGCTACACCTTC
J: TRBJ1-6; V: TRBV6-1; D: NA; size: NA; CDR3: CASTEGGHYNSPLHF; DNA: TGTGCCAGCACCGAGGGGGGACATTATAATTCACCCCTCCACTTT
J: TRBJ1-1; V: TRBV9; D: TRBD1; size: NA; CDR3: CASSVTGPSNTEAFF; DNA: TGTGCCAGCAGCGTGACAGGGCCCTCGAACACTGAAGCTTTCTTT
J: TRBJ2-7; V: TRBV19; D: NA; size: NA; CDR3: CASSIAPTGEQYF; DNA: TGTGCCAGTAGTATAGCCCCTACGGGCGAGCAGTACTTC
J: TRBJ2-7; V: TRBV7-9; D: NA; size: once; CDR3: CASSGPFYEQYF; DNA: TGTGCCAGCAGCGGACCCTTTTACGAGCAGTACTTC
J: TRBJ2-2; V: TRBV4-3; D: NA; size: NA; CDR3: CASSRAGGNTGELFF; DNA: TGCGCCAGCAGCCGGGCTGGGGGGAACACCGGGGAGCTGTTTTTT
J: TRBJ2-2; V: TRBV7-2; D: NA; size: NA; CDR3: CASSLIGQGGTGELFF; DNA: TGTGCCAGCAGCTTAATAGGGCAGGGGGGCACCGGGGAGCTGTTTTTT
J: TRBJ1-1; V: TRBV7-3; D: TRBD1; size: NA; CDR3: CASLYDRGNTEAFF; DNA: TGTGCCAGCCTCTATGACAGGGGGAACACTGAAGCTTTCTTT
J: TRBJ2-1; V: TRBV12-5; D: TRBD1; size: NA; CDR3: CASGLPTRDSSYNEQFF; DNA: TGTGCTAGTGGTTTGCCGACCCGGGACAGTTCCTACAATGAGCAGTTCTTC
J: TRBJ1-2; V: TRBV7-9; D: TRBD1; size: NA; CDR3: CASSWTGLKRGTGSNGYTF; DNA: TGTGCCAGCAGCTGGACAGGGTTGAAGCGGGGGACTGGGAGTAATGGCTACACCTTC
J: TRBJ1-2; V: TRBV30; D: TRBD1; size: NA; CDR3: CAWSRDRVNHGYTF; DNA: TGTGCCTGGAGTAGGGACAGGGTCAACCATGGCTACACCTTC
J: TRBJ2-3; V: TRBV6-1; D: NA; size: NA; CDR3: CASSTVVGTDTQYF; DNA: TGTGCCAGCAGTACCGTAGTGGGCACAGATACGCAGTATTTT
J: TRBJ2-1; V: TRBV7-7; D: TRBD2; size: NA; CDR3: CASSPNLAGATYNEQFF; DNA: TGTGCTAGCAGCCCGAACTTAGCGGGGGCAACCTACAATGAGCAGTTCTTC
J: TRBJ1-1; V: TRBV19; D: NA; size: NA; CDR3: CASSILHPEGVLRMNTEAFF; DNA: TGTGCCAGTAGTATTCTTCACCCCGAAGGGGTCCTACGGATGAACACTGAAGCTTTCTTT
J: TRBJ2-3; V: TRBV30; D: TRBD1; size: NA; CDR3: CAWSSGQGTDTQYF; DNA: TGTGCCTGGAGTTCGGGACAGGGCACAGATACGCAGTATTTT
J: TRBJ1-3; V: TRBV2; D: NA; size: NA; CDR3: CASSEALLGIAGNTIYF; DNA: TGTGCCAGCAGTGAAGCGCTTCTAGGGATCGCTGGAAACACCATATATTTT
J: TRBJ1-5; V: TRBV7-8; D: NA; size: NA; CDR3: CASSLVALGKAQPQHF; DNA: TGTGCCAGCAGCTTAGTAGCCTTGGGGAAGGCTCAGCCCCAGCATTTT
J: TRBJ1-2; V: TRBV9; D: NA; size: NA; CDR3: CASSPTGLNYGYTF; DNA: TGTGCCAGCAGCCCGACAGGCCTTAACTATGGCTACACCTTC
J: TRBJ2-1; V: TRBV6-6; D: TRBD2; size: NA; CDR3: CASSDGLAGGHEQFF; DNA: TGTGCCAGCAGTGACGGACTAGCGGGGGGGCATGAGCAGTTCTTC
J: TRBJ2-7; V: TRBV5-6; D: NA; size: NA; CDR3: CASSYGRYEQYF; DNA: TGTGCCAGCAGCTATGGGAGGTACGAGCAGTACTTC
J: TRBJ1-4; V: TRBV5-5; D: NA; size: NA; CDR3: CASSLGRGKTNEKLFF; DNA: TGTGCCAGCAGCTTGGGGCGGGGTAAAACTAATGAAAAACTGTTTTTT
J: TRBJ2-7; V: TRBV27; D: TRBD1; size: NA; CDR3: CASRETGGPYEQYF; DNA: TGTGCCAGCAGGGAGACAGGGGGACCCTACGAGCAGTACTTC
J: TRBJ1-5; V: TRBV6-1; D: TRBD1; size: NA; CDR3: CASRNTGEGQPQHF; DNA: TGTGCCAGCAGGAACACAGGGGAGGGTCAGCCCCAGCATTTT
J: TRBJ1-5; V: TRBV6-6; D: TRBD1; size: NA; CDR3: CASSYLTGHSAPQHF; DNA: TGTGCCAGCAGTTACCTGACAGGGCACTCAGCGCCCCAGCATTTT
J: TRBJ2-4; V: TRBV7-2; D: TRBD2; size: once; CDR3: CASSLDATGGRWNIQYF; DNA: TGTGCCAGCAGCTTAGACGCGACGGGGGGGCGATGGAACATTCAGTACTTC
J: TRBJ2-7; V: TRBV5-6; D: TRBD1; size: NA; CDR3: CASSLSGQGAYEQYF; DNA: TGTGCCAGCAGCCTGTCAGGACAGGGGGCATACGAGCAGTACTTC
J: TRBJ1-5; V: TRBV6-6; D: NA; size: NA; CDR3: CASRAMSGGNQPQHF; DNA: TGTGCCAGCAGAGCGATGAGTGGGGGCAATCAGCCCCAGCATTTT
J: TRBJ1-5; V: TRBV18; D: TRBD1; size: NA; CDR3: CASSPDRQGIYSNQPQHF; DNA: TGTGCCAGCTCACCCGACCGACAGGGGATTTATAGCAATCAGCCCCAGCATTTT
J: TRBJ1-2; V: TRBV7-9; D: TRBD1; size: NA; CDR3: CASSMDRDGYTF; DNA: TGTGCCAGCAGCATGGACAGGGATGGCTACACCTTC
J: TRBJ1-1; V: TRBV5-4; D: TRBD1; size: NA; CDR3: CASSLTGGVYGGTEAFF; DNA: TGTGCCAGCAGCTTGACAGGGGGCGTATATGGGGGCACTGAAGCTTTCTTT
J: TRBJ1-5; V: TRBV30; D: NA; size: NA; CDR3: CAWSPGLTLNQPQHF; DNA: TGTGCCTGGAGTCCCGGACTGACCTTGAATCAGCCCCAGCATTTT
J: TRBJ2-3; V: TRBV7-3; D: NA; size: NA; CDR3: CASSLGGWTDTQYF; DNA: TGTGCCAGCAGCTTGGGGGGTTGGACAGATACGCAGTATTTT
J: TRBJ2-1; V: TRBV7-2; D: NA; size: NA; CDR3: CASSAQVSSTNEQFF; DNA: TGTGCCAGCAGCGCCCAGGTTTCCTCTACAAATGAGCAGTTCTTC
J: TRBJ2-6; V: TRBV29-1; D: NA; size: NA; CDR3: CSVVTGANVLTF; DNA: TGCAGCGTGGTCACTGGGGCCAACGTCCTGACTTTC
J: TRBJ2-5; V: TRBV5-4; D: NA; size: few; CDR3: CASSFKFGEGGTQYF; DNA: TGTGCCAGCAGCTTCAAGTTTGGAGAAGGAGGGACCCAGTACTTC
J: TRBJ2-7; V: TRBV7-9; D: NA; size: NA; CDR3: CASSPRDYEQYF; DNA: TGTGCCAGCAGCCCACGGGACTACGAGCAGTACTTC
J: TRBJ1-1; V: TRBV2; D: NA; size: NA; CDR3: CASSGQNEAFF; DNA: TGTGCCAGCAGTGGACAAAATGAAGCTTTCTTT
J: TRBJ1-1; V: TRBV11-2; D: TRBD1; size: NA; CDR3: CASSLGTGVNTEAFF; DNA: TGTGCCAGCAGCCTCGGGACAGGTGTGAACACTGAAGCTTTCTTT
J: TRBJ1-5; V: TRBV2; D: NA; size: NA; CDR3: CASIFRVGQPQHF; DNA: TGTGCCAGCATCTTCAGGGTTGGTCAGCCCCAGCATTTT
J: TRBJ2-7; V: TRBV7-9; D: TRBD2; size: NA; CDR3: CASSFSLGGISYEQYF; DNA: TGTGCCAGCAGCTTTTCATTGGGGGGGATCTCCTACGAGCAGTACTTC
J: TRBJ2-3; V: TRBV27; D: TRBD1; size: NA; CDR3: CASRSRGWADTQYF; DNA: TGTGCCAGCAGGTCCAGGGGGTGGGCAGATACGCAGTATTTT
J: TRBJ2-1; V: TRBV2; D: NA; size: NA; CDR3: CASSWGASSYNEQFF; DNA: TGTGCCAGCAGTTGGGGGGCGAGCTCCTACAATGAGCAGTTCTTC
J: TRBJ2-7; V: TRBV6-5; D: NA; size: NA; CDR3: CASSQEGGRVNEQYF; DNA: TGTGCCAGCAGCCAAGAGGGGGGGCGCGTCAACGAGCAGTACTTC